This is a list of T cell receptor beta chains from one sample in a study of blood T cell repertoires in COVID-19. Assay used: immunoSEQ multiplex PCR; TCRdb lists only in-frame clones, some missing. This table has over 120,000 clones, approximately 80% appearing once. Sequenced: peripheral blood. The source of these receptors is an elderly woman with active or convalescent COVID-19. The CDR3 runs from the conserved cysteine through the conserved F or W. Each record gives: CDR3 length, V gene, J gene, clone size, CDR3 protein. Size is omitted from some rows. Given values are once, few, many or a class for expanded clones.

len: 15; v_gene: TRBV28; j_gene: TRBJ1-3; abundance: NA; CDR3aa: CASNVGGSAGNTIYF
len: 14; v_gene: TRBV5-1; j_gene: TRBJ1-1; abundance: NA; CDR3aa: CASSLGGGNTEAFF
len: 13; v_gene: TRBV15; j_gene: TRBJ1-2; abundance: NA; CDR3aa: CATSRDGGSGYTF
len: 13; v_gene: TRBV5-1; j_gene: TRBJ2-1; abundance: NA; CDR3aa: CASSLASGNEQFF
len: 16; v_gene: TRBV4-1; j_gene: TRBJ1-5; abundance: NA; CDR3aa: CASSQVPGGSNQPQHF
len: 12; v_gene: TRBV19; j_gene: TRBJ2-7; abundance: NA; CDR3aa: CASSISRGEQYF
len: 14; v_gene: TRBV3-1/TRBV3-2; j_gene: TRBJ2-5; abundance: NA; CDR3aa: CASSQAGYQEAQYF
len: 13; v_gene: TRBV30; j_gene: TRBJ1-1; abundance: once; CDR3aa: CAWKPDRYTEAFF
len: 14; v_gene: TRBV29-1; j_gene: TRBJ2-2; abundance: NA; CDR3aa: CSVELNRGTGELFF
len: 20; v_gene: TRBV12-5; j_gene: TRBJ2-1; abundance: NA; CDR3aa: CASGLVLGLQEESSYNEQFF
len: 15; v_gene: TRBV27; j_gene: TRBJ1-5; abundance: NA; CDR3aa: CASSSGGLGNQPQHF
len: 15; v_gene: TRBV19; j_gene: TRBJ1-4; abundance: NA; CDR3aa: CASSIVGTGASMLFF
len: 14; v_gene: TRBV27; j_gene: TRBJ2-7; abundance: NA; CDR3aa: CASSLPGASYEQYF
len: 13; v_gene: TRBV10-3; j_gene: TRBJ1-1; abundance: NA; CDR3aa: CAISGGWNTEAFF
len: 15; v_gene: TRBV27; j_gene: TRBJ1-5; abundance: NA; CDR3aa: CASSLGPGGNQPQHF
len: 12; v_gene: TRBV19; j_gene: TRBJ1-1; abundance: NA; CDR3aa: CASSMTGTEAFF
len: 15; v_gene: TRBV6-5; j_gene: TRBJ2-7; abundance: NA; CDR3aa: CASRLSGTATYEQYF
len: 15; v_gene: TRBV5-1; j_gene: TRBJ2-3; abundance: NA; CDR3aa: CASSLAGGSADTQYF
len: 14; v_gene: TRBV3-1/TRBV3-2; j_gene: TRBJ1-1; abundance: NA; CDR3aa: CASSQGQGKTEAFF
len: 14; v_gene: TRBV10-3; j_gene: TRBJ1-3; abundance: once; CDR3aa: CAISGELVVNTIYF
len: 15; v_gene: TRBV9; j_gene: TRBJ2-7; abundance: NA; CDR3aa: CASSVASRGFYEQYF
len: 14; v_gene: TRBV27; j_gene: TRBJ1-5; abundance: NA; CDR3aa: CASSTRDREEPQHF
len: 13; v_gene: TRBV5-1; j_gene: TRBJ1-1; abundance: NA; CDR3aa: CASSGASNTEAFF
len: 16; v_gene: TRBV7-8; j_gene: TRBJ2-7; abundance: NA; CDR3aa: CASSLAPRLVSYEQYF
len: 16; v_gene: TRBV28; j_gene: TRBJ2-7; abundance: NA; CDR3aa: CASSLSTSPGSYEQYF
len: 14; v_gene: TRBV5-6; j_gene: TRBJ1-1; abundance: NA; CDR3aa: CASSPETVNTEAFF
len: 14; v_gene: TRBV5-4; j_gene: TRBJ1-4; abundance: NA; CDR3aa: CASSPGQGGEKLFF
len: 15; v_gene: TRBV19; j_gene: TRBJ1-5; abundance: NA; CDR3aa: CASSPTTDRPRPQHF
len: 16; v_gene: TRBV14; j_gene: TRBJ1-6; abundance: NA; CDR3aa: CASSLRAGRRNSPLHF
len: 15; v_gene: TRBV4-3; j_gene: TRBJ1-5; abundance: few; CDR3aa: CASSQVVGGNQPQHF
len: 16; v_gene: TRBV11-1; j_gene: TRBJ2-7; abundance: once; CDR3aa: CASSLMLMSQGYEQYF
len: 13; v_gene: TRBV6-2/TRBV6-3; j_gene: TRBJ1-1; abundance: NA; CDR3aa: CASSATGDREAFF
len: 14; v_gene: TRBV6-5; j_gene: TRBJ2-7; abundance: few; CDR3aa: CASSITGQGAEQYF
len: 16; v_gene: TRBV28; j_gene: TRBJ1-6; abundance: few; CDR3aa: CASCDPRGVGDSPLHF
len: 17; v_gene: TRBV10-3; j_gene: TRBJ2-7; abundance: NA; CDR3aa: CAISDSPLGDIPYEQYF
len: 16; v_gene: TRBV19; j_gene: TRBJ1-1; abundance: NA; CDR3aa: CASNLNRGHRNTEAFF